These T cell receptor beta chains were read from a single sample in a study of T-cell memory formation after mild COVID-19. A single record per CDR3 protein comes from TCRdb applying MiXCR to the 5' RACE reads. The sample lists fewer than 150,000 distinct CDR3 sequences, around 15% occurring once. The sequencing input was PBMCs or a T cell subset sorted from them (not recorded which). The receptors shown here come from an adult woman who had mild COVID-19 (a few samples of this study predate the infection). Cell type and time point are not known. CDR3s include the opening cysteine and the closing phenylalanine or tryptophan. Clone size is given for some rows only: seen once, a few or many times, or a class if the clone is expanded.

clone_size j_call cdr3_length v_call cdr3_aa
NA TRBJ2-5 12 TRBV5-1 CASSGGSETQYF
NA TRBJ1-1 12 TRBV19 CASRGALDGGFF
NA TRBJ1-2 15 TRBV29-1 CSVEVGDNPWRGYTF
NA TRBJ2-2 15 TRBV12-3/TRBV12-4 CASTPLDSATGELFF
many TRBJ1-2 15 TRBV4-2 CASSQETGGSYGYTF
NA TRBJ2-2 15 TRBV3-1 CASSPSAANTGELFF
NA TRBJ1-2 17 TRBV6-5 CASSNRDRALNWDGYTF
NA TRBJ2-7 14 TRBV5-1 CASSFFGTSDEQYF
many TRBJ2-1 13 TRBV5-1 CASEPGVGNEQFF
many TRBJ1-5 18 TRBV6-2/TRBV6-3 CASSYMDRGMVSNQPQHF
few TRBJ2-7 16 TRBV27 CASSPLLGGGPYEQYF
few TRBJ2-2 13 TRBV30 CAWSVFRTGELFF
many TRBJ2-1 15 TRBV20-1 CSAVRDRAPYNEQFF
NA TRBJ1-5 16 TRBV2 CASSPGTEYSNQPQHF
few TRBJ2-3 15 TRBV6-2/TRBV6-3 CASSIWVGGTDTQYF